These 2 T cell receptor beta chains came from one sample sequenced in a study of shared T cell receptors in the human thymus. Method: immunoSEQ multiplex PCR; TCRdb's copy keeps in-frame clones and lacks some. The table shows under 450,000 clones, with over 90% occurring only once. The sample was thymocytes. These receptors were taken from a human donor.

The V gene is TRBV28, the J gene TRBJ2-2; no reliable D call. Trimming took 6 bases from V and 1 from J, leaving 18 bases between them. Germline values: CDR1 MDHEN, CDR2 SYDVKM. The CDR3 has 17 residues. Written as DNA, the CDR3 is TGTGCCAGCAGCCCGGGCCAAAAGGGATTGAACACCGGGGAGCTGTTTTTT. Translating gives CASSPGQKGLNTGELFF.

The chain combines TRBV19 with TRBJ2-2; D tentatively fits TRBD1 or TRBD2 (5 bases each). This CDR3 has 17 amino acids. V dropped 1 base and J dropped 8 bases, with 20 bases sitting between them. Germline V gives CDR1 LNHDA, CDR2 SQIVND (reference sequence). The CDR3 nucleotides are TGTGCCAGTAGTATAGGTCTGGGGGAAATGGGGTTAGGGGAGCTGTTTTTT. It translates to CASSIGLGEMGLGELFF.